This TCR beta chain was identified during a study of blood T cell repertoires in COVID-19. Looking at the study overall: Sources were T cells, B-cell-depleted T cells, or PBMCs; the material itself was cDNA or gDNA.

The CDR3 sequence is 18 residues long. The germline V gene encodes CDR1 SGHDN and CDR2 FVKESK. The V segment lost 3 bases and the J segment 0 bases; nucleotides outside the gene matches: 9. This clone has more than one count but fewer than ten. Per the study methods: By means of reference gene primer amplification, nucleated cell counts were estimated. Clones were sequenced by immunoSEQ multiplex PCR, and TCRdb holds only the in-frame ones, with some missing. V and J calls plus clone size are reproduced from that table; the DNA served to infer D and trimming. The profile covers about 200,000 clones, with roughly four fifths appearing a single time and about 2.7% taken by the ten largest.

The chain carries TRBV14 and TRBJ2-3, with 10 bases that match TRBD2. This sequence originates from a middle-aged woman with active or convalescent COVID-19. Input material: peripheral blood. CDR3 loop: CASSHRLAGALSTDTQYF. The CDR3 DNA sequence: TGTGCCAGCAGCCACCGCCTAGCGGGAGCCCTCAGCACAGATACGCAGTATTTT.